A selection of T cell receptor beta chains follows, all from one sample in a study of blood T cell repertoires in COVID-19. The method was immunoSEQ multiplex PCR; TCRdb's version includes in-frame clones alone and lacks a portion of them. Among tens of thousands of clones listed, around four fifths were seen once. Specimen: peripheral blood. These receptors were taken from a man between 65 and 85 years old with acute or convalescent COVID-19. Both conserved end residues are part of each CDR3. The order of the fields is V gene, J gene, D gene, clone size, CDR3 DNA, CDR3 protein. The D gene is left open where the match is weak. Size values are once, few and many counts, or a class for expanded clones, and some rows have none.

TRBV29-1,TRBJ1-2,NA,NA,TGCAGCGTTGCACAGGGATGGAATGGCTACACCTTC,CSVAQGWNGYTF
TRBV27,TRBJ1-4,TRBD1,NA,TGTGCCAGCAGTGCAACGACAGGGTGGGGTGAAAAACTGTTTTTT,CASSATTGWGEKLFF
TRBV5-1,TRBJ1-2,NA,few,TGCGCCAGCAGCCCCGGGGTTAACTATGGCTACACCTTC,CASSPGVNYGYTF
TRBV7-2,TRBJ2-1,TRBD2,NA,TGTGCCAGCAGCCCCGGGGGGGGCGGGAGGTACAATGAGCAGTTCTTC,CASSPGGGGRYNEQFF
TRBV5-6,TRBJ1-5,TRBD1,once,TGTGCCAGCAGCTTGTGGGACAGGATCAATCAGCCCCAGCATTTT,CASSLWDRINQPQHF
TRBV9,TRBJ2-2,NA,NA,TGTGCCAGCAGCGCCGGTCTACGGGTCGGGGAGCTGTTTTTT,CASSAGLRVGELFF
TRBV5-1,TRBJ2-7,TRBD2,once,TGCGCCAGCAGCTTGCGGACTAGCGGGGGGTCCGGCGGGCAGTACTTC,CASSLRTSGGSGGQYF
TRBV6-5,TRBJ2-5,TRBD1,NA,TGTGCCAGCAGTCGCGACAGGGAAGAGACCCAGTACTTC,CASSRDREETQYF
TRBV6-1,TRBJ2-3,TRBD1,NA,TGTGCCAGCAGTGAAGGGGCAGGGGGCTACAATACGCAGTATTTT,CASSEGAGGYNTQYF
TRBV6-1,TRBJ2-3,NA,NA,TGTGCCAGCAGTGGCAAACCCTGGGGCGGCGATCCCAAGCAGTATTTT,CASSGKPWGGDPKQYF
TRBV12-3/TRBV12-4,TRBJ2-2,NA,NA,TGTGCCAGCAGTTTAAGACAGACCGGGGAGCTGTTTTTT,CASSLRQTGELFF
TRBV11-3,TRBJ2-1,TRBD2,NA,TGTGCCAGCAGCCCCCAGGGAGGGTACAATGAGCAGTTCTTC,CASSPQGGYNEQFF
TRBV5-1,TRBJ1-6,NA,NA,TGCGCCAGCAGCTTGGTACAGGGTAATTCACCCCTCCACTTT,CASSLVQGNSPLHF
TRBV9,TRBJ2-5,TRBD1,NA,TGTGCCAGCAGTCGGGACAGCCAAGAGACCCAGTACTTC,CASSRDSQETQYF
TRBV29-1,TRBJ2-1,TRBD2,few,TGCAGCGTCGCCGGGACTAGCGGCAATGAGCAGTTCTTC,CSVAGTSGNEQFF
TRBV5-1,TRBJ1-3,NA,NA,TGCGCCAGCAGCTTTGTGGGAATAGGGAGCTCTGGAAACACCATATATTTT,CASSFVGIGSSGNTIYF
TRBV4-1,TRBJ2-4,NA,NA,TGCGCCAGCAGCCAAGACCCTACAGGGTCAAACATTCAGTACTTC,CASSQDPTGSNIQYF
TRBV6-2/TRBV6-3,TRBJ2-7,TRBD1,NA,TGTGCCAGCAGCAAGGACAGGGGGCGCGAGCAGTACTTC,CASSKDRGREQYF
TRBV5-4,TRBJ2-3,NA,NA,TGTGCCAGCAGCCTCCCCAGGGTCCAGGATACGCAGTATTTT,CASSLPRVQDTQYF
TRBV5-1,TRBJ2-2,TRBD2,NA,TGCGCCAGCAGCATGGGACTAGCGGGGGGGCACACCGGGGAGCTGTTTTTT,CASSMGLAGGHTGELFF
TRBV19,TRBJ2-1,TRBD2,NA,TGTGCCAGTAGTATAGAATCCCCTAGCGGGGGGCCTATAACGCAGTTCTTC,CASSIESPSGGPITQFF
TRBV29-1,TRBJ2-1,NA,NA,TGCAGCGCTTCCCCCGCAGGGACCTACAATGAGCAGTTCTTC,CSASPAGTYNEQFF
TRBV12-3/TRBV12-4,TRBJ1-1,NA,NA,TGTGCCAGCAGTTGGAGTTTAGAAGCTTTCTTT,CASSWSLEAFF
TRBV9,TRBJ1-3,NA,NA,TGTGCCAGCAGCCAAGGACGGACAGCCGTTGGAAACACCATATATTTT,CASSQGRTAVGNTIYF
TRBV2,TRBJ1-5,TRBD1,NA,TGTGCCAGCAGCTTGACAGGGGACGGGATCGGTCAGCCCCAGCATTTT,CASSLTGDGIGQPQHF
TRBV18,TRBJ1-2,NA,once,TGTGCCAGCTCACCACCAGGCAGGTCAGGCTATGGCTACACCTTC,CASSPPGRSGYGYTF
TRBV28,TRBJ1-2,NA,NA,TGTGCCAGCAGTTTATCGGGGGACGCCCGGAGAGGCTACACCTTC,CASSLSGDARRGYTF
TRBV4-1,TRBJ1-1,NA,few,TGCGCCAGCAGCCAAGTCGGCTCCCGGGGGGCTGAAGCTTTCTTT,CASSQVGSRGAEAFF
TRBV6-5,TRBJ2-1,TRBD2,NA,TGTGCCAGCAGGCCGGGGGGGCTGAATGAGCAGTTCTTC,CASRPGGLNEQFF
TRBV11-2,TRBJ2-7,TRBD1,NA,TGTGCCAGCAGCTTGAACAGGGGTACCTACGAGCAGTACTTC,CASSLNRGTYEQYF
TRBV7-9,TRBJ2-7,TRBD1,NA,TGTGCCAGCAGCGAGGCAGGGGGTACCTACGAGCAGTACTTC,CASSEAGGTYEQYF
TRBV6-1,TRBJ2-7,NA,NA,TGTGCCAGCAGTGAGCCCACCGGGACCTACGAGCAGTACTTC,CASSEPTGTYEQYF
TRBV27,TRBJ1-2,TRBD1,NA,TGTGCCAGCAGTGGGACAGGGGGGAACTATGGCTACACCTTC,CASSGTGGNYGYTF
TRBV3-1/TRBV3-2,TRBJ1-5,TRBD1,NA,TGTGCCAGCAGCCAAGGAGGACAGGTTAGCAATCAGCCCCAGCATTTT,CASSQGGQVSNQPQHF
TRBV11-2,TRBJ1-2,TRBD1,NA,TGTGCCAGCAGTTTCGGGACAGCGAACTATGGCTACACCTTC,CASSFGTANYGYTF
TRBV5-1,TRBJ1-2,TRBD1,NA,TGCGCCAGCAGCTTGGGGTTAACAGGGGGCTCGTATGGCTACACCTTC,CASSLGLTGGSYGYTF
TRBV11-2,TRBJ2-5,NA,NA,TGTGCCAGCAGCTCTATTCGGCAAGAGACCCAGTACTTC,CASSSIRQETQYF
TRBV11-3,TRBJ2-1,TRBD1,NA,TGTGCCAGCAGCTTAGGGGACAGGGGTGATGAGCAGTTCTTC,CASSLGDRGDEQFF
TRBV5-1,TRBJ2-3,NA,NA,TGCGCCAGCAGCTTCGGGGCGGGGAGCACAGATACGCAGTATTTT,CASSFGAGSTDTQYF
TRBV6-2/TRBV6-3,TRBJ2-2,TRBD1,NA,TGTGCCAGCAGTCGGACAGGGAAGACCGGGGAGCTGTTTTTT,CASSRTGKTGELFF
TRBV27,TRBJ2-1,TRBD2,NA,TGTGCCAGCAGTTTCGAGCGGGGGGGCAATGAGCAGTTCTTC,CASSFERGGNEQFF
TRBV6-5,TRBJ1-5,NA,NA,TGTGCCAGCAGTTCCACGTCGAGGCAGCCCCAGCATTTT,CASSSTSRQPQHF
TRBV5-1,TRBJ2-3,NA,once,TGCGCCAGCAGCTCTGGACACTTCACAGATACGCAGTATTTT,CASSSGHFTDTQYF
TRBV25-1,TRBJ1-3,NA,NA,TGTGCCAGCAGTTACCAGGGGACTACTGGAAACACCATATATTTT,CASSYQGTTGNTIYF
TRBV28,TRBJ2-3,TRBD2,NA,TGTGCCAGCAGTCACCCATTACTAGCGGGGGGGCCAGATACGCAGTATTTT,CASSHPLLAGGPDTQYF
TRBV18,TRBJ2-3,TRBD2,NA,TGTGCCAGCTCACCAGGGGCGGGGGGGCCATATACGCAGTATTTT,CASSPGAGGPYTQYF
TRBV3-1/TRBV3-2,TRBJ1-4,TRBD1,NA,TGTGCCAGCAGCCGAGGACAGGGGGGGGAAAAACTGTTTTTT,CASSRGQGGEKLFF
TRBV5-6,TRBJ2-3,NA,few,TGTGCCAGCAGCTTGTTCGGTTCCTCTGGCACAGATACGCAGTATTTT,CASSLFGSSGTDTQYF
TRBV2,TRBJ2-3,NA,NA,TGTGCCAGCAGCCTACTTCTACTCGCAGATACGCAGTATTTT,CASSLLLLADTQYF
TRBV5-4,TRBJ2-7,TRBD2,few,TGTGCCAGCAGCCCGCACGGGGGGACTAGCGGAACCTACGAGCAGTACTTC,CASSPHGGTSGTYEQYF
TRBV19,TRBJ1-5,TRBD1,NA,TGTGCCAGCTCCTCTACGTCGACAGGGTGGAATCAGCCCCAGCATTTT,CASSSTSTGWNQPQHF
TRBV2,TRBJ1-5,NA,NA,TGTGCCAGCACTGAGGTGGGGGCGAGCAATCAGCCCCAGCATTTT,CASTEVGASNQPQHF
TRBV4-2,TRBJ2-3,TRBD2,few,TGTGCCAGCAGCCAGGCCCACGGGACTAGGAGCACAGATACGCAGTATTTT,CASSQAHGTRSTDTQYF
TRBV7-9,TRBJ2-3,NA,NA,TGTGCCAGCAGCCGACCCCGATGGGGCGGGGCAGCAGATACGCAGTATTTT,CASSRPRWGGAADTQYF
TRBV6-5,TRBJ2-2,TRBD2,NA,TGTGCCAGCAGTTACTCCGCGGGGGGGCTCACCGGGGAGCTGTTTTTT,CASSYSAGGLTGELFF
TRBV6-5,TRBJ1-6,TRBD1,NA,TGTGCCAGCCGATCCGGGACAGGGACTTCACCCCTCCACTTT,CASRSGTGTSPLHF
TRBV11-2,TRBJ2-3,TRBD1,NA,TGTGCCAGCAGCTTACAGGGGGCACTTGGGGATACGCAGTATTTT,CASSLQGALGDTQYF
TRBV5-1,TRBJ2-1,NA,NA,TGCGCCAGCAGCCGCGGGCCTCCCCTTGGTGAGCAGTTCTTC,CASSRGPPLGEQFF